This record covers a single TCR beta chain. This clonotype has a count of ten or more. Its antigen is still unknown. Base qualities were left out, and no much larger clone turns up one base away. The label giving this sample's time point can be read as: newly diagnosed GD, antithyroid drugs for less than 3 months. For both TCR sequencing and RNA sequencing, RNA was extracted from PBMCs in TRIzol. The diagnosis of Graves' disease followed American Thyroid Association guidelines. Patients for the study were recruited at an endocrinology department in Xi'an, China. Each patient gave approximately 8.8 milliliters of peripheral blood, collected in an EDTA anticoagulant tube. Ficoll Paque Plus density gradient separation was used to isolate PBMCs, and no further T cell sorting was done. An Agilent 2100 Bioanalyzer and agarose gel were used to check RNA quality, and a NanoDrop 2000 was used to measure RNA concentration.

The data belong to a study of regulatory T cells in long-lasting Graves disease (dated by TCRdb to the early 2020s). Background on the whole study: Newly diagnosed Graves' disease patients had taken antithyroid drugs for less than 3 months. The study was conducted in China and was registered as a clinical trial. TCR sequencing covered 13 persistent and roughly 20 newly diagnosed Graves' disease patients, around 35 samples in total. Persistent Graves' disease patients were compared with newly diagnosed Graves' disease patients by peripheral blood TCR sequencing and RNA sequencing. The research as a whole found: The small sample size was acknowledged by the authors as a limitation that may reduce accuracy. Compared with newly diagnosed patients, patients with persistent Graves' disease had lower TCR Shannon entropy and fewer highly expanded clones, which suggests clonal expansion. A larger number of public clonotypes was shared among persistent patients (over 2,500) than among newly diagnosed patients (around 870). Sequencing and analysis were limited to the TCR beta chain. Only peripheral blood was studied, because thyroid tissue, the primary lesion, was inaccessible.

The library relied on multiplex PCR. Sequenced on an Illumina HiSeq 4000. CDR3 regions were amplified by Arm-PCR with iRepertoire HTBI primers to construct TCR beta libraries. PCR products were gel purified before sequencing. Per the authors' processing: A total of fewer than 80 TRBV and about 13 TRBJ segments were identified across samples and were used for gene usage analysis of CDR3 amino acid clonotypes. Filtered high-quality paired reads were merged into contigs using COPE and FqMerger. BLAST was used to align contigs to IMGT TRBV, TRBD and TRBJ reference genes, and CDR3 was defined according to IMGT. Clonotypes above 0.1% frequency were classified as highly expanded clones. Shannon entropy served as the measure of repertoire diversity, while the Gini coefficient captured V-J evenness. A clonotype was considered public if more than one individual shared it. Clones were called with MiXCR by TCRdb after fastp trimmed the public reads at Q25, and only in-frame beta chains were retained. Records with the same CDR3 protein are collapsed into one entry carrying the most frequent genes and DNA. TCRdb's processing, not the authors', yielded these V and J calls. The sample table shows 200,000 to 250,000 distinct CDR3 sequences, and less than 20% are seen once. Roughly 12% of the sample is held by the ten biggest clonotypes.

These data were likewise used in another study, on T cells in Graves' hyperthyroidism and ophthalmopathy. As the second study states: Stable Graves' hyperthyroidism was defined as no progression to ophthalmopathy during 18 months of follow-up. Hyperthyroidism patients were newly diagnosed, with disease duration under 2 months, and aged 18 to 65 years. Any patient with an uncontrolled infection, another autoimmune disease, pregnancy or lactation was excluded. Clinical symptoms, serum thyroxine and TRAb, thyroid ultrasound, and orbital computed tomography formed the basis for the diagnoses. The TCR CDR3 was subjected to a first round of RT-PCR using the HTBI primer set and the Qiagen OneStep RT-PCR kit. Most expanded thyroid clonotypes (frequency above 0.001) were also found in blood, which suggests that blood repertoires may mirror thyroid immune responses. In cross-validation, a model built on a 13 V-J signature told ophthalmopathy apart from stable hyperthyroidism with over 85% sensitivity and roughly 81% specificity, and in testing the same model reached 80%/75%. During validation, the model predicted progression to ophthalmopathy a median of around 7 months ahead of onset, with just under 71% sensitivity and more than 72% specificity. A discovery cohort of about a hundred patients, 43 with Graves' ophthalmopathy and 57 with stable Graves' hyperthyroidism, was used to find distinguishing TCR V-J signatures. Prospective prediction of ophthalmopathy was tested in an independent validation cohort of approximately 19 hyperthyroidism patients and 17 patients who later progressed to ophthalmopathy. The roughly 100 discovery patients were divided at random into training and test sets in a 7:3 ratio. In addition, the study compared T-cell repertoires in thyroid tissue and in blood from 6 or 7 Graves' hyperthyroidism patients. Following sampling, methimazole starting at 30 mg daily was given to hyperthyroidism patients, and high-dose intravenous methylprednisolone was given to ophthalmopathy patients. Libraries were constructed in a second round of multiplex PCR, after which size selection and purification were performed. Paired-end sequencing of the libraries was performed with 100 bp reads on an Illumina HiSeq2000. Raw data were processed with SOAPnuke, discarding reads with adapters, uncalled bases, mean Phred below 15, or no exact constant-primer or identifier match. High-quality paired reads were merged using COPE v1.2.5, and each unique nucleotide sequence was defined as a clonotype. Clonotypes were aligned to IMGT TRBV, TRBD and TRBJ reference segments using MiTCR v1.1. Only V-J combinations with frequency above 0.0001, covering 99.2% of repertoires, were analysed. A TCS score was defined as the ratio between F50 (clonal expansion) and ExV (chaos), using BLOSUM62-based TCRdist between CDR3 peptides within each V-J. Welch's t-statistics and random forest reduced just over 500 V-J features to 13, which were used in a naive Bayes classifier (R e1071). No statistical method was used to fix the sample size in advance, and group allocation was not hidden from the investigators. According to the paper, TCR Vbeta CDR3 sequencing was carried out on 135 peripheral blood samples, which came from 40 to 45 ophthalmopathy, some 73 hyperthyroidism and around 17 progressor patients.

This sample comprised peripheral blood mononuclear cells (PBMCs), obtained at new diagnosis, from a patient treated with antithyroid drugs. The clonotype comes from a woman aged 25 to 45 with Graves disease. Donor details come from another sample of the same person, matched by shared clones.

The DNA sequence is TGTGCCAGCAGCTTAGATGGTGTTCTGGAGGATACGCAGTATTTT. This translates into CASSLDGVLEDTQYF. The chain was built from TRBV7-9 and TRBJ2-3, with no confidently assigned D gene. The cysteine opens and the phenylalanine closes a CDR3 of 15 amino acids. The entry retains the CDR3 DNA only, 45 bases that are in frame from base 1. V loses 1 base, J loses 6 bases, and the germline ends lie 14 bases apart. According to the germline V gene (reference sequence), CDR1 reads SEHNR and CDR2 reads FQNEAQ.